The 7 T cell receptor beta chains below all came from one sample that was sequenced in a study of T cells in Graves' hyperthyroidism and ophthalmopathy. The investigators amplified TCR beta CDR3 regions from RNA transcripts. When the TCR CDR3 underwent first-round RT-PCR, the HTBI primer set was used. TCRdb passed the multiplex PCR reads through MiXCR, listing each CDR3 protein once. The sample has around 380,000 distinct CDR3 sequences, 13% seen once. The source material was blood. The receptors come from a man younger than 45 with Graves' hyperthyroidism that later progressed to Graves' ophthalmopathy.

This clonotype was detected many times. The J gene is TRBJ1-5, the V gene TRBV30, with D possibly being TRBD1 (5 bases). Germline lookup yields CDR1 GTSNPN and CDR2 SVGIG (reference sequence). The CDR3 runs to 14 residues. Deletions cut 0 bases from V and 7 bases from J, with 13 bases between. CDR3 nucleotide sequence: TGTGCCTGGAGTGTACAGGTCAGTGGGCAGCCCCAGCATTTT. As protein: CAWSVQVSGQPQHF. Based on the CDR3 plus reference TRBV30 and TRBJ1-5, the full variable domain is SQTIHQWPATLVQPVGSPLSLECTVEGTSNPNLYWYRQAAGRGLQLLFYSVGIGQISSEVPQNLSASRPQDRQFILSSKKLLLSDSGFYLCAWSVQVSGQPQHFGDGTRLSIL.

This clonotype has ten or more counts. Written as DNA, the CDR3 is TGTGCCAGCGGGCTGGGTGAAAAACTGTTTTTT. Amino acid sequence: CASGLGEKLFF. The gene calls are TRBV2 and TRBJ1-4; no clear D gene. The germline gives CDR1 SNHLY, CDR2 FYNNEI. V was clipped by 8 bases and J by 7 bases, with 8 bases between them. The CDR3 runs 11 residues.

This sequence joins TRBV6-5 and TRBJ2-5; 12 bases fit TRBD2. The CDR3 has 16 amino acids. Per germline, CDR1 MNHEY and CDR2 SVGAGI. J was trimmed by 5 bases and V by 2 bases; bases with no gene match: 6. The CDR3 DNA is TGTGCCAGCAGTTACGGCCTAGCGGGGGGGCTGGAGACCCAGTACTTC. Amino acid sequence: CASSYGLAGGLETQYF.

The chain carries TRBV7-9 and TRBJ1-2; a weak D match, TRBD1 (6 bases). The germline V and J ends were trimmed by 3 bases and 8 bases, with 22 bases remaining between them. The CDR3 runs 16 residues. Germline V gene sequence: CDR1 SEHNR, CDR2 FQNEAQ (reference sequence). This chain's CDR3 is CASSFAGGRAVKGYTF. DNA of the CDR3: TGTGCCAGCAGCTTTGCGGGGGGCAGGGCGGTTAAGGGCTACACCTTC.

This chain links TRBV7-6 with TRBJ2-7; possibly TRBD1 for D (5 bases). CDR3 length: 14 amino acids. V lost 1 base and J 4 bases, leaving 11 bases between the germline ends. The germline CDR1 and CDR2 sequences are SGHVS and FNYEAQ. The CDR3 nucleotides read TGTGCCAGCAGCTTAGAGGGGCCGAGGTACGAGCAGTACTTC. Its protein product is CASSLEGPRYEQYF.

V usage is TRBV5-6 and J usage is TRBJ2-5; 8 nucleotides agree with TRBD1. The CDR3 is made up of 14 amino acids. The V and J ends lost 2 bases and 6 bases, in that order; junction bases with no gene match: 6. Germline V gene sequence: CDR1 SGHDT, CDR2 YYEEEE. CDR3 coding DNA: TGTGCCAGCAGCTTCGGGACAGGCTCAAAGACCCAGTACTTC. Translated: CASSFGTGSKTQYF.

This chain uses TRBV2 with TRBJ2-2; D may be TRBD2 (6 bases). V lost 6 bases to trimming and J lost 7 bases, with 12 bases between them. Per germline, CDR1 SNHLY and CDR2 FYNNEI. The CDR3 spans 13 residues. The CDR3 reads CASSRLEGGELFF. CDR3 nucleotide sequence: TGTGCCAGCAGCCGACTAGAGGGCGGGGAGCTGTTTTTT.